Given below is one T cell receptor (beta chain) in context. The CDR3 extends over 16 amino acids. The V gene's germline CDR1 is SNHLY and CDR2 FYNNEI. The J segment lost 4 bases and the V segment lost 6 bases, leaving 10 bases of the junction unmatched. This entry comes from a study of blood T cell repertoires in COVID-19. Study-level information: COVID-19 samples collected from the United States, Italy and Spain covered acute and convalescent phases. Sources were T cells, B-cell-depleted T cells, or PBMCs; the material itself was cDNA or gDNA.

Per the authors' pipeline: Quantification of nucleated cells was approximated via reference gene primer amplification. Using immunoSEQ multiplex PCR, the repertoire was profiled, and TCRdb retains in-frame clones only, with some absent. V and J calls plus clone size are reproduced from that table; the DNA served to infer D and trimming. Of under 200,000 clones detected, 75% to 95% appear once; the ten largest clones hold approximately 0.5%. The chain recombines TRBV2 with TRBJ2-2, with TRBD1 matching 8 bases. Sequencing was carried out using peripheral blood. The source of this sequence is a man over 45 with acute or convalescent COVID-19. CDR3 amino acids: CASSSLGQGTTGELFF. The DNA of the CDR3 is TGTGCCAGCAGCTCTCTTGGACAGGGAACCACCGGGGAGCTGTTTTTT.